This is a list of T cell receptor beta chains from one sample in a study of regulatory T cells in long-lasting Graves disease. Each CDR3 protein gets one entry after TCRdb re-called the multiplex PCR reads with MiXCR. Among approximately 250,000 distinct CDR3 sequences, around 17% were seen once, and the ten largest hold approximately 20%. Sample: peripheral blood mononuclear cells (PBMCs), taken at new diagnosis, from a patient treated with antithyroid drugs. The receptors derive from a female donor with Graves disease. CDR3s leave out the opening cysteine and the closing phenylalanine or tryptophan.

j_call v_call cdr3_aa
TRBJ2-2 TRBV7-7 ASSSLSGGTGELF
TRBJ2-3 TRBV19 ASSIAGLVSTDTQY
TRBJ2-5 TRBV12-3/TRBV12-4 ASSAGTGGIYQETQY
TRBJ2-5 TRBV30 AWSYGQETQY
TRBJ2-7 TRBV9 ASSVEGTSVHEQY
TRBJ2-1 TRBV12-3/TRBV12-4 ASSLGWASGNNEQF
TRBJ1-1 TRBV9 ASSVGPSGTEAF
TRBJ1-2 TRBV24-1 ATSDNAGDNYGYT
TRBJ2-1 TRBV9 ASSVEHGDEQF
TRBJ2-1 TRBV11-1 ASSPLSGRARVNEQF
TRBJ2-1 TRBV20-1 SARVGGSSYNEQF
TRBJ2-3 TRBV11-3 ASSYRQGITDTQY
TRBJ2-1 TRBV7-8 ASSLTTESSSYNEQF
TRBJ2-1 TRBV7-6 ASSLGGAGSGNEQF
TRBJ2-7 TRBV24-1 ATSDSRSPPYEQY
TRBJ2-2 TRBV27 ASSPRHLTGELF
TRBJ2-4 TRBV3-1 ASSIRGGMGAKNIQY
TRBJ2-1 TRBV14 ASSHTGKNNEQF
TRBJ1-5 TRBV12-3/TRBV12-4 ASSFLGLSNQPQH
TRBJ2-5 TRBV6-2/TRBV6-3 ASTDGGDRRQETQY
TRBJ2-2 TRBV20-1 SASRMWGRETTGELF
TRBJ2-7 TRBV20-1 SARHGQSDEQY
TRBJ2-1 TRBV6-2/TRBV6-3 ASSYTARASGNYNEQF
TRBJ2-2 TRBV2 ASSRTGGGSTGELF
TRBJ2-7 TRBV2 ASGDTSGGYEQY
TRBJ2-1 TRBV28 ASSLSRRNEQF
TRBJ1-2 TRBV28 ASSLSDRGAYGYT
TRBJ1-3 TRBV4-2 ASSQDHGGTGNTIY